This T cell receptor beta chain was found in a study of T cell changes during pregnancy in multiple sclerosis. Assay used: immunoSEQ multiplex PCR; TCRdb lists only in-frame clones, some missing. The sample has approximately 85,000 clones, 80% to 95% seen once. CDR1 is SGHNT, CDR2 YENEEA, per germline. The CDR3 extends over 14 amino acids. Losses at the gene ends were 2 bases for V and 3 bases for J; bases not matched to a gene: 1. The source material was peripheral blood, sampled in the first trimester of pregnancy. The V call is TRBV11-3, the J call TRBJ1-5, with 7 bases matching TRBD1. The clonotype originates from a female donor with multiple sclerosis, enrolled in a pregnancy study. CDR3 DNA: TGTGCCAGCAGCTTAACAGGGGCCAATCAGCCCCAGCATTTT. Translated, it gives CASSLTGANQPQHF. The full variable domain, with the rest looked up from reference TRBV11-3 and TRBJ1-5, is EAGVVQSPRYKIIEKKQPVAFWCNPISGHNTLYWYLQNLGQGPELLIRYENEEAVDDSQLPKDRFSAERLKGVDSTLKIQPAELGDSAVYLCASSLTGANQPQHFGDGTRLSIL.